Shown below are 29 T cell receptor beta chains from a single sample sequenced in a study of early T cells in non-severe SARS-CoV-2 infection (dated by TCRdb to the early 2020s). The receptor library was made with 5' RACE. These reads were obtained on a NextSeq 500. Starting from the raw public reads, TCRdb applied fastp trimming at Q25, assembled clones with MiXCR and retained in-frame beta chains. Each record represents a unique CDR3 protein, reported with the most common genes and DNA among its rows. This sample gives more than 85,000 distinct CDR3 sequences in total; roughly an eighth of them show up just once. Together, the top ten hold 3.5% to 4% of the sample. The sequencing here drew on whole blood, taken at baseline. The receptors derive from an adult who was a healthcare worker with PCR-confirmed SARS-CoV-2 infection or an uninfected control (not recorded which).

This clonotype came up a few times. The chain has TRBV20-1 and TRBJ2-4, with unresolved D. Germline lookup yields CDR1 DFQATT and CDR2 SNEGSKA (reference sequence). This CDR3 is 12 amino acids long. Trimming shortened V by 6 bases and J by 5 bases, and 11 bases separated the two germline ends. Here the CDR3 reads CSAKTWQNIQYF. CDR3 DNA: TGCAGTGCCAAGACCTGGCAAAACATTCAGTACTTC.

This clonotype has ten or more counts. This chain uses TRBV12-3 or TRBV12-4 with TRBJ1-1, with D uncertain. V was shortened by 6 bases and J by 5 bases, with 19 bases between the two germline ends. The CDR3 covers 15 residues. The CDR3 is CASRRVFRDGTEAFF. For the CDR3, the DNA is TGTGCCAGCAGACGCGTGTTCCGCGATGGTACTGAAGCTTTCTTT.

The genes are TRBV5-4 and TRBJ2-5, with a weak D call TRBD2 (5 bases). Per the germline V gene, CDR1 is SGHNT and CDR2 is YYREEE (reference sequence). Trimming stripped 5 bases from V and 5 bases from J, with 19 bases between. The CDR3 is 15 amino acids. The CDR3 region is CASSPSGTLPETQYF. The CDR3 DNA reads as TGTGCCAGCAGTCCGAGCGGTACCCTACCGGAGACCCAGTACTTC.

This clonotype was seen more than once but under ten times. The chain joins TRBV12-3 or TRBV12-4 to TRBJ1-5; no clear D gene. The CDR3 consists of 13 residues. Trimming removed 7 bases at V and 4 bases at J, with 11 bases between. CDR3 in DNA: TGTGCCAGCACCATAGGAGGGAATCAGCCCCAGCATTTT. Amino acid sequence: CASTIGGNQPQHF.

This clonotype occurred many times. The chain recombines TRBV7-3 with TRBJ2-1; the match to TRBD2 covers 14 bases. With V trimmed by 2 bases and J by 6 bases, 6 bases remained unmatched. Germline V gene sequence: CDR1 SGHTA, CDR2 FQGTGA. This CDR3 has 17 amino acids. The CDR3 is CASSLGTGTSGSNEQFF. DNA of the CDR3: TGTGCCAGCAGCTTAGGTACCGGGACTAGCGGGAGCAATGAGCAGTTCTTC. The full variable domain, with the rest looked up from reference TRBV7-3 and TRBJ2-1, is GAGVSQTPSNKVTEKGKYVELRCDPISGHTALYWYRQSLGQGPEFLIYFQGTGAADDSGLPNDRFFAVRPEGSVSTLKIQRTERGDSAVYLCASSLGTGTSGSNEQFFGPGTRLTVL.

This clonotype came up a few times. The V call is TRBV28, the J call TRBJ2-3; TRBD1 is a possible D gene (6 bases). Trimming took off 4 bases at V and 0 bases at J, with 20 bases between the two ends. Germline CDR1 and CDR2: MDHEN and SYDVKM. CDR3 length: 18 amino acids. The CDR3 bases are TGTGCCAGCAGTTCTGGCCAAACGAGGGACAAAAGCACAGATACGCAGTATTTT. Protein: CASSSGQTRDKSTDTQYF. Full variable domain (outside the CDR3, taken from reference TRBV28 and TRBJ2-3): DVKVTQSSRYLVKRTGEKVFLECVQDMDHENMFWYRQDPGLGLRLIYFSYDVKMKEKGDIPEGYSVSREKKERFSLILESASTNQTSMYLCASSSGQTRDKSTDTQYFGPGTRLTVL.

This clonotype has a handful of counts. The rearrangement joins TRBV29-1 to TRBJ1-1; D is undetermined. V was cut by 7 bases and J by 7 bases, with 19 bases left in between. Germline V gene data show CDR1 as SQVTM and CDR2 as ANQGSEA. This CDR3 is 13 amino acids long. The CDR3 bases are TGCAGCGCTGTCCCCGGGCGTGTCGTTGAAGCTTTCTTT. It codes for CSAVPGRVVEAFF.

This clonotype came up a few times. The chain is built from TRBV10-2 and TRBJ2-5, with 8 bases fitting TRBD1. There are 16 residues in the CDR3. V was clipped by 3 bases and J by 4 bases; unmatched bases: 10. The germline V gene has CDR1 WSHSY and CDR2 SAAADI. The CDR3 bases are TGCGCCAGCAGTGATGGGAGCACAGGGGGTTCAGAGACCCAGTACTTC. Its translation is CASSDGSTGGSETQYF.

This clonotype was seen only a few times. The J gene is TRBJ1-1, the V gene TRBV18; TRBD1 is a possible D gene (5 bases). Looked up from germline, CDR1 is KGHSH and CDR2 is LQKENI. The CDR3 is made up of 13 amino acids. With 6 bases removed from V and 10 bases from J, the gap between germline ends came to 18 bases. CDR3 in amino acids: CASSQDILDGAFF. As DNA, the CDR3 is TGTGCCAGCTCCCAGGACATCCTAGATGGAGCTTTCTTT. Full variable domain (remainder filled in from reference TRBV18 and TRBJ1-1): NAGVMQNPRHLVRRRGQEARLRCSPMKGHSHVYWYRQLPEEGLKFMVYLQKENIIDESGMPKERFSAEFPKEGPSILRIQQVVRGDSAAYFCASSQDILDGAFFGQGTRLTVV.

This chain joins TRBV20-1 and TRBJ1-2; 8 nucleotides align to TRBD1. The CDR3 has 13 amino acids. CDR1 and CDR2 from the germline V gene are DFQATT and SNEGSKA (reference sequence). The V segment lost 3 bases and the J segment 8 bases; nucleotides outside the gene matches: 8. The CDR3 loop reads CSASEQGVGGYTF. In nucleotides, the CDR3 is TGCAGTGCTAGTGAACAGGGGGTAGGAGGCTACACCTTC.

This clonotype appeared a few times. The V and J genes are TRBV6-2 or TRBV6-3 and TRBJ1-5; 9 bases agree with TRBD1. V was pared by 5 bases and J by 7 bases, with 6 bases of the junction left unmatched. From germline, CDR1 is MNHEY and CDR2 SVGEGT. The CDR3 has 14 residues. CDR3 loop: CASSEDRGGQPQHF. CDR3 DNA sequence: TGTGCCAGCAGTGAGGACAGGGGCGGGCAGCCCCAGCATTTT.

This clonotype was observed a few times. The chain couples TRBV12-3 or TRBV12-4 to TRBJ2-1, with 11 bases that match TRBD2. V trimming: 6 bases; J trimming: 5 bases; junction bases outside the gene matches: 9. The length of the CDR3 is 16 residues. The CDR3 is CASRAPGLAVNNEQFF. DNA for the CDR3: TGTGCCAGCAGAGCCCCGGGACTAGCGGTCAACAATGAGCAGTTCTTC.

This clonotype was seen a handful of times. The chain links TRBV2 to TRBJ2-2; 8 nucleotides align to TRBD1. CDR3 length: 16 amino acids. V trimming: 2 bases; J trimming: 0 bases; junction bases outside the gene matches: 2. Germline assignment: CDR1 SNHLY and CDR2 FYNNEI. The chain's CDR3 is CASSETGGSNTGELFF. CDR3 sequence (DNA): TGTGCCAGCAGTGAAACAGGGGGTTCGAACACCGGGGAGCTGTTTTTT.

The chain joins TRBV4-1 to TRBJ1-1; TRBD1 matches 7 bases. The V segment lost 5 bases and the J segment 6 bases; nucleotides outside the gene matches: 12. The CDR3 extends over 15 amino acids. Germline loops: CDR1 MGHRA, CDR2 YSYEKL. The CDR3 region has the DNA TGCGCCAGCAGCTTAGGTGTCGCAGGGGGGGCTGAAGCTTTCTTT. It codes for CASSLGVAGGAEAFF.

The chain carries TRBV5-1 and TRBJ2-2; D ambiguous. Trimming stripped 3 bases from V and 3 bases from J, with 3 bases between. The CDR3 runs 12 residues. Germline V gives CDR1 SGHRS, CDR2 YFSETQ. CDR3 loop: CASSWDTGELFF. The CDR3 DNA reads as TGCGCCAGCAGCTGGGACACCGGGGAGCTGTTTTTT.

The chain is built from TRBV18 and TRBJ2-7; 8 positions agree with TRBD2. The germline V gene has CDR1 KGHSH and CDR2 LQKENI. J gave up 1 base and V 5 bases, and 7 bases lay outside the gene matches. CDR3 length equals 15 residues. The CDR3 bases are TGTGCCAGCTCAGATGGCGGGAGGTCTTCCTACGAGCAGTACTTC. Its translation: CASSDGGRSSYEQYF.

This clonotype has ten or more counts. The CDR3 DNA follows: TGTGCCAGCAGCACCTCTGGAAACACCATATATTTT. Amino acid sequence: CASSTSGNTIYF. The gene calls are TRBV12-3 or TRBV12-4 and TRBJ1-3, with D hard to call. V gave up 6 bases and J gave up 0 bases, with 3 bases separating them. The CDR3 has 12 amino acids.

This clonotype was observed a handful of times. The chain couples TRBV2 to TRBJ1-6; 7 nucleotides line up with TRBD1. CDR3 length: 16 amino acids. Germline CDR1 reads SNHLY; CDR2 reads FYNNEI. Trimming removed 7 bases from V and 14 bases from J; junction bases left unmatched: 20. The CDR3 here is CASILQGRGGVRSLHF. CDR3 bases: TGTGCCAGCATCCTACAGGGGAGGGGAGGTGTTAGATCCCTCCACTTT.

This chain uses TRBV5-1 with TRBJ2-7; possible D gene TRBD2, 5 bases. From germline, CDR1 is SGHRS and CDR2 YFSETQ. The germline V and J ends were trimmed by 2 bases and 0 bases, with 9 bases remaining between them. The CDR3 loop spans 14 amino acids. The CDR3 region has the DNA TGCGCCAGCAGCTTTCTAGGGAGCTCCTACGAGCAGTACTTC. Protein product: CASSFLGSSYEQYF.

The J gene is TRBJ1-1, the V gene TRBV5-1; perhaps TRBD1 as D (5 bases). Trimming pared 9 bases from V and 5 bases from J, leaving 17 bases between. There are 13 residues in the CDR3. Looked up from germline, CDR1 is SGHRS and CDR2 is YFSETQ. The CDR3 loop is CATGDVSGTEAFF. The CDR3 DNA reads TGCGCCACCGGGGACGTATCGGGAACTGAAGCTTTCTTT.

This clonotype has just a few counts. The CDR3, as DNA: TGTGCCATCAGTCCTCGACAGGACACCTACAATGAGCAGTTCTTC. Amino acids: CAISPRQDTYNEQFF. The chain is built from TRBV10-3 and TRBJ2-1, with D tentatively TRBD1 (6 bases). The CDR3 has 15 residues. Looked up from germline, CDR1 is ENHRY and CDR2 is SYGVKD. Trimming pared 5 bases from V and 2 bases from J, leaving 13 bases between.

The table lists this clonotype with a few counts. This chain joins TRBV9 and TRBJ2-5, with TRBD2 identical over 13 bases. Germline V gene sequence: CDR1 SGDLS, CDR2 YYNGEE. The V segment lost 4 bases and the J segment 5 bases; nucleotides outside the gene matches: 5. The CDR3 is 15 residues long. The CDR3 bases are TGTGCCAGCAGCCCAAGACTAGCGGGAGGTGAGACCCAGTACTTC. It encodes CASSPRLAGGETQYF.

This clonotype was counted only a few times. The chain carries TRBV7-6 and TRBJ2-6; D may be TRBD1 (6 bases). Trimming took 6 bases from V and 0 from J, leaving 12 bases between them. This CDR3 spans 16 amino acids. CDR1 and CDR2 from the germline V gene are SGHVS and FNYEAQ. CDR3 sequence: CASRPTGRSGANVLTF. In DNA form, the CDR3 reads TGTGCCAGCAGACCAACAGGGCGCTCTGGGGCCAACGTCCTGACTTTC.

V usage is TRBV6-5 and J usage is TRBJ1-1; D unclear. Germline loops: CDR1 MNHEY, CDR2 SVGAGI. This CDR3 has 13 residues. Trimming shortened V by 0 bases and J by 3 bases, and 5 bases separated the two germline ends. The CDR3 DNA follows: TGTGCCAGCAGTTACTCGCGGGACACTGAAGCTTTCTTT. Its translation: CASSYSRDTEAFF.

This clonotype was observed at least ten times. The CDR3, as DNA: TGTGCCAGCAGCCAAGGGTTGAATTCACCCCTCCACTTT. It translates to CASSQGLNSPLHF. The chain couples TRBV3-1 to TRBJ1-6; no definite D call. Looked up from germline, CDR1 is LGHDT and CDR2 is YNNKEL (reference sequence). CDR3 size: 13 residues. Trimming removed 1 base from V and 7 bases from J, with 5 bases in between.

In this sample, this clonotype turned up many times. This rearrangement joins TRBV6-1 to TRBJ1-1; a possible D gene is TRBD1 (6 bases). The CDR3 spans 14 residues. V was shortened by 5 bases and J by 4 bases, with 14 bases between the two germline ends. Looked up from germline, CDR1 is MNHNS and CDR2 is SASEGT. CDR3 DNA sequence: TGTGCCAGCAGTAGCGGGGGGCGCGTCACTGAAGCTTTCTTT. The encoded protein is CASSSGGRVTEAFF.

This clonotype occurred a few times. The chain uses TRBV27 and TRBJ2-7; 7 bases are shared with TRBD2. The CDR3 spans 15 residues. With 6 bases clipped from V and 3 bases from J, the junction kept 11 bases outside the gene matches. The germline CDR1 and CDR2 sequences are MNHEY and SMNVEV (reference sequence). This chain's CDR3 is CASSSVGGTYYEQYF. As DNA, the CDR3 is TGTGCCAGCAGCTCAGTGGGGGGGACCTACTACGAGCAGTACTTC.

This clonotype has a handful of counts. The chain uses TRBV12-3 or TRBV12-4 and TRBJ1-4; no firm D call. Trimming took off 0 bases at V and 1 base at J, with 6 bases between the two ends. This CDR3 has 15 amino acids. This chain's CDR3 is CASSLATGTNEKLFF. The CDR3 DNA follows: TGTGCCAGCAGTTTAGCGACGGGAACTAATGAAAAACTGTTTTTT.

In this sample, this clonotype turned up many times. The chain links TRBV21-1 to TRBJ1-1. TRBV21-1 has pseudogene status. This CDR3 spans 16 amino acids. DNA for the CDR3: TGTGCCAGCAGCAAAGCGCCGCCAGACCTGAACACTGAAGCTTTCTTT. This encodes CASSKAPPDLNTEAFF.